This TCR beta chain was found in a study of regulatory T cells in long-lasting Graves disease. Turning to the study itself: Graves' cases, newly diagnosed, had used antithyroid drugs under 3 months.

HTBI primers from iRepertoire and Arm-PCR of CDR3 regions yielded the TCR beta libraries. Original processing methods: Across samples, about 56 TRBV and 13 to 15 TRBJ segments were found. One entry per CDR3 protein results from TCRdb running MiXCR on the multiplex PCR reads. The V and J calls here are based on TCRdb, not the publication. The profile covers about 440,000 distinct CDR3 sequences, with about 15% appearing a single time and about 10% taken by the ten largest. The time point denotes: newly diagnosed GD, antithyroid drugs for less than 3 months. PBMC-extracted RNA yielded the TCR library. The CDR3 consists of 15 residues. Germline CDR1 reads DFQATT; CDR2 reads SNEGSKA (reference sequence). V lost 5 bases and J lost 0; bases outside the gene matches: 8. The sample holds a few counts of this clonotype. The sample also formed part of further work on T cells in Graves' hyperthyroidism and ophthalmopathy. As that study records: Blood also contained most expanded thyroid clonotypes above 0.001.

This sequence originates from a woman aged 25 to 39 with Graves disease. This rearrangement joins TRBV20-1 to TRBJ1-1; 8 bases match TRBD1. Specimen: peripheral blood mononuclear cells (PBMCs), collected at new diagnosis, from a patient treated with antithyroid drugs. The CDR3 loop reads CSAVQGEILNTEAFF. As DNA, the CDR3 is TGCAGTGCTGTACAGGGGGAGATATTGAACACTGAAGCTTTCTTT.